The clone carrying this T cell receptor (beta chain) was found many times. Antigen: not known. The authors prepared the TCRbeta library with unique molecular identifiers. Each CDR3 protein gets one entry after TCRdb re-called the PCR reads with MiXCR. The sample includes more than 200,000 distinct CDR3 sequences, 20% to 30% of them seen just once. The record originates from a study of T-cell reconstitution after alpha-beta-depleted transplantation in children. Overall study findings and caveats: Newly produced T cells mostly accounted for T-cell counts and diversity one year post-transplant.

Trimming pared 6 bases from V and 1 base from J, leaving 9 bases between. This CDR3 contains 13 residues. CDR1 DFQATT and CDR2 SNEGSKA come from the germline V gene (reference sequence). The chain employs TRBV20-1 and TRBJ2-2; D gene uncertain. The sequences come from PBMCs, mostly from graft donor cells, collected 360 days after TCRalphabeta/CD19-depleted stem cell transplant. The sequence came from a female patient aged 2 to 10 who had a stem cell transplant for congenital amegakaryocytic thrombocytopenia, so the T cells may come from the graft donor. The CDR3 protein is CSARPGNTGELFF. CDR3 bases: TGCAGTGCGCGTCCGGGGAACACCGGGGAGCTGTTTTTT.